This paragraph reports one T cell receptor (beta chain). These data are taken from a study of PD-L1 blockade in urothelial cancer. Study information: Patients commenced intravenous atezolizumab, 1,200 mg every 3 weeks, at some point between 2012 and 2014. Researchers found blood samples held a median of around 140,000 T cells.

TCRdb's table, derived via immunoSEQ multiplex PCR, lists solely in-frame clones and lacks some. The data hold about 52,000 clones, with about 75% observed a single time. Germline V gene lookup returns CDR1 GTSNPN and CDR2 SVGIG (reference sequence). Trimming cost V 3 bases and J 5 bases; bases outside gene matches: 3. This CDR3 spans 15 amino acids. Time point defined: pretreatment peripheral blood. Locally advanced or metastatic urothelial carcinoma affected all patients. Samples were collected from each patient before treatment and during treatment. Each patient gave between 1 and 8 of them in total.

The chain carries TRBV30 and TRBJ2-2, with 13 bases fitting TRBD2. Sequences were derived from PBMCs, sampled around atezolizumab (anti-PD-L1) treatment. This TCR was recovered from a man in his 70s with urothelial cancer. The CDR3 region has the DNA TGTGCCTGGAGACGGACTAGCGGGAGTACCGGGGAGCTGTTTTTT. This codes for CAWRRTSGSTGELFF.